This T cell receptor (beta chain) was identified in a study of neurological immune-mediated disorders. TCRdb fed the 5' RACE reads into MiXCR, producing one record per CDR3 protein. The sample lists about 60,000 distinct CDR3 sequences; more than 8% were seen once. This clonotype was found many times. Trimming stripped 2 bases from V and 2 bases from J, with 15 bases between. The CDR3 totals 16 residues. Germline V gene data show CDR1 as DFQATT and CDR2 as SNEGSKA (reference sequence). Time point of the sample: longitudinal time-point 2. This chain links TRBV20-1 with TRBJ2-2; perhaps TRBD2 as D (7 bases). The sequence was collected from a man aged 30-40 years in good health. The sequencing input was PBMCs. CDR3 coding DNA: TGCAGTGCTAGAAGGGGGGCTAGCGGCAACACCGGGGAGCTGTTTTTT. Translated: CSARRGASGNTGELFF.